The 6 T cell receptor beta chains below come from one sample, sequenced in a study of control samples from healthy donors and cancer patients. Some clones are missing from TCRdb's copy, which holds only in-frame ones; the method was immunoSEQ multiplex PCR. The sample lists 150,000 or so clones; almost 90% were seen once. The source material was blood. The receptors here all came from a woman under 40 in good health.

The V gene is TRBV6-5, the J gene TRBJ1-1; TRBD1 matches at 7 bases. The V segment lost 0 bases and the J segment 1 base; nucleotides outside the gene matches: 2. The CDR3 runs 15 residues. In germline, CDR1 is MNHEY, CDR2 SVGAGI. Here the CDR3 DNA reads TGTGCCAGCAGTTACTCGAGACAGGGGAACACTGAAGCTTTCTTT. Amino acids: CASSYSRQGNTEAFF.

This clone was counted a single time. The chain is built from TRBV6-2 or TRBV6-3 and TRBJ2-3; D is perhaps TRBD1 or TRBD2 (5 bases each). CDR1 is MNHEY, CDR2 SVGEGT, per germline. Between the trimmed V and J ends, which lost 2 bases and 6 bases, there was a span of 15 bases. This CDR3 has 15 residues. The CDR3 DNA is TGTGCCAGCAGTTACGGGACCGCGGGCGGGGATACGCAGTATTTT. Amino acids: CASSYGTAGGDTQYF.

The genes are TRBV6-6 and TRBJ2-7; D is undetermined. The CDR3 is made up of 13 amino acids. V lost 4 bases, J lost 2 bases, and 9 bases lay in between. The germline CDR1 and CDR2 sequences are MNHNY and SVGAGI (reference sequence). For the CDR3, the DNA is TGTGCCAGCAGTTCAGCTGCAACCTACGAGCAGTACTTC. Residues: CASSSAATYEQYF.

This rearrangement joins TRBV5-1 to TRBJ2-1; 7 bases match TRBD1. Germline assignment: CDR1 SGHRS and CDR2 YFSETQ. The CDR3 covers 12 residues. J was trimmed by 8 bases and V by 2 bases; bases with no gene match: 1. The CDR3 nucleotides are TGCGCCAGCAGCTTTCAGGGGGATGAGCAGTTCTTC. Its protein is CASSFQGDEQFF.

V gene TRBV5-1 combines with J gene TRBJ1-4; perhaps TRBD1 as D (6 bases). Germline CDR1 SGHRS, CDR2 YFSETQ. V lost 3 bases and J lost 3, with 15 bases in between. The CDR3 spans 16 residues. CDR3 sequence reads: CASSSQGFRSNEKLFF. In nucleotides, the CDR3 is TGCGCCAGCAGCTCGCAGGGGTTTCGGTCTAATGAAAAACTGTTTTTT. Using reference TRBV5-1 and TRBJ1-4 for the parts outside the CDR3, the full variable domain is KAGVTQTPRYLIKTRGQQVTLSCSPISGHRSVSWYQQTPGQGLQFLFEYFSETQRNKGNFPGRFSGRQFSNSRSEMNVSTLELGDSALYLCASSSQGFRSNEKLFFGSGTQLSVL.

In DNA form, the CDR3 reads TGCGCCAGCAGCTGGGCCCCCGGGACAGTCTTCGAGCAGTTCTTC. It specifies CASSWAPGTVFEQFF. This chain joins TRBV5-1 and TRBJ2-1, with 7 bases that match TRBD1. Germline assignment: CDR1 SGHRS and CDR2 YFSETQ. This CDR3 is 15 amino acids long. V lost 3 bases, J lost 10 bases, and 13 bases stayed unmatched.